Listed below are T cell receptor beta chains from one sample, sequenced in a study of blood T cell repertoires in COVID-19. This table comes from immunoSEQ multiplex PCR, and its TCRdb copy is limited to in-frame clones, with some not included. The sample includes roughly 90,000 clones, roughly 84% seen only once; the top ten take just over 3%. The source material was peripheral blood. Every receptor here comes from a woman of 80 years or more with COVID-19, enrolled during active disease. CDR3s leave out the opening cysteine and the closing phenylalanine or tryptophan. Expanded clones are given a class, and other clones once, few, many or no size at all.

abundance,len,v_gene,CDR3aa
.,15,TRBV23-1,ASSQSGAEDPQETQY
.,13,TRBV24-1,ATSEGGGPSYEQY
.,14,TRBV15,ATSRELGTGARGYT
.,12,TRBV6-1,ASSEELQVYEQY
few,12,TRBV5-1,ASSSLIGQETQY
.,14,TRBV18,ASSPRVGGTGERQY
.,14,TRBV28,ASSFPMGLFTGELF
.,14,TRBV18,ASSPSTGISGNTIY
.,11,TRBV5-1,ASSLAGYQPQH
.,15,TRBV7-9,ASSRGQGTPGTDGYT
.,13,TRBV5-5,ASSLGRGLEETQY
.,14,TRBV2,ASSPTNPRGGGTQY
.,12,TRBV9,ASSVGTSVYEQY
.,13,TRBV9,ASSGPGTVYEKLF
.,11,TRBV5-6,ASSLGLQNEQF
.,15,TRBV5-4,ASSGTSGRTGADTQY
.,12,TRBV6-5,ASSYRQANEKLF
.,12,TRBV6-5,ASRERQFYNEQF
.,16,TRBV27,ASSLLPSATGFTYEQY
.,16,TRBV11-3,ASSHRSVAGGGYNEQF
.,13,TRBV19,ASSLTSGETDTQY
.,14,TRBV28,ASRPDREARNTEAF
.,15,TRBV5-1,ASSLRSAGSSYNEQF
.,11,TRBV19,ASRGQGNTEAF
.,13,TRBV5-4,ASYPIGAKITEAF
.,15,TRBV19,ASTPRYGQGSGQPQH
.,13,TRBV6-2/TRBV6-3,ASSYFGGGSYEQY
.,12,TRBV5-5,ASSRMGLAYEQY
.,11,TRBV5-1,ASSSRVTDEQY
.,11,TRBV13,ASSFGREGGYT
once,14,TRBV2,ASSDGEGAEDTEAF
.,11,TRBV5-1,ASSQTSNTEAF
.,13,TRBV28,ASSFPQGRGYGYT
.,14,TRBV21-1,ASSKQNRGLYTEAF
.,12,TRBV30,AWSVGSGNQPQH
.,15,TRBV14,ASSLIGQGSVSETQY
.,11,TRBV3-1/TRBV3-2,ASSLGQPTEAF
once,12,TRBV2,ASIILAGGGEQF
.,9,TRBV20-1,SASWNEVQY
.,12,TRBV5-4,ASSLGRGFNEQF
.,13,TRBV19,ASSIQDRAWETQY
.,15,TRBV27,ASSLYRYREGGYEQY
.,13,TRBV3-1/TRBV3-2,ASSLMGLAGDEQF
few,10,TRBV3-1/TRBV3-2,ASSNRDQPQH
.,11,TRBV30,AWRRRVNTEAF
.,17,TRBV10-3,AISESGTSGGAYLNEQF
.,19,TRBV4-2,ASTLTHIAGGPFDNTGELF
once,12,TRBV18,ASSLANRGLGYT
.,14,TRBV7-2,ASSLGLAGGVNTQY
once,14,TRBV11-3,ASSPHQTGGNQPQH
.,12,TRBV18,ASSQQGTGNTIY
few,9,TRBV2,ASRQAGERF
.,15,TRBV19,ASGRVGLAGAQETQY